This T cell receptor (beta chain) was identified in a study of T cells after yellow fever vaccination. Study-wide results and limits: There was a possibility that FACS-sorted repertoires contained abundant clonotypes contaminating from the bulk population. Post-booster repertoires again held most primary-vaccination clones (around 95% CD4, roughly 90% CD8).

A universal primer site and UMIs were added as TCR cDNA was made by 5'RACE template switching. TCRdb redid the calling of the 5' RACE reads with MiXCR, one entry per CDR3 protein. The table records around 610,000 distinct CDR3 sequences, less than 15% of them present only once. A note on this clonotype: Antigen specificity is unknown.

This sample comprised PBMCs, obtained on the day of the yellow fever booster vaccination. This clonotype was obtained from a man aged 30 to 39 who received the YFV17D yellow fever vaccine.

CDR3 DNA: TGTGCCACCAGCATGGGCCGGGGGGGCGAAGAAAAACTGTTTTTT. It yields the protein CATSMGRGGEEKLFF. This chain uses TRBV15 with TRBJ1-4; weak D call: TRBD1 (6 bases). The V gene's germline CDR1 is LNHNV and CDR2 YYDKDF (reference sequence). The CDR3 has 15 amino acids. Trimming pared 4 bases from V and 8 bases from J, leaving 17 bases between.